The 16 T cell receptor beta chains given below trace back to one sample, sequenced in a study of shared clonotypes between healthy human individuals. This table comes from immunoSEQ multiplex PCR, and its TCRdb copy is limited to in-frame clones, with some not included. The data contain 400,000 to 500,000 clones, 75% to 85% of them singletons. The sample consisted of PBMCs. These receptors originate from a woman aged 40-49 years in good health. Some clones in this sample may be carry-over from other donors' samples.

The chain uses TRBV21-1 and TRBJ2-2; whether TRBD1, the table's D call, matches the DNA was not checked. TRBV21-1 is an annotated pseudogene. The CDR3 covers 15 residues. The CDR3 sequence is CASKDRGLRSGELFF. The CDR3, as DNA: TGTGCCAGCAAGGACAGGGGCCTCCGTTCCGGGGAGCTGTTTTTT.

The V and J genes are TRBV18 and TRBJ2-7; 8 bases are shared with TRBD1. Germline CDR1 reads KGHSH; CDR2 reads LQKENI. The CDR3 totals 14 residues. With V trimmed by 1 base and J by 5 bases, 4 bases remained unmatched. The CDR3 reads CASSPLDRGNEQYF. The CDR3 coding sequence is TGTGCCAGCTCACCACTTGACAGGGGTAACGAGCAGTACTTC.

In its sample, this clone was seen many times. The chain recombines TRBV5-1 with TRBJ1-1; no definite D call. Germline-derived CDR1 and CDR2 are SGHRS and YFSETQ. V lost 4 bases and J 3 bases, leaving 13 bases between the germline ends. This CDR3 is built from 14 residues. The CDR3 loop is CASSLGSQDTEAFF. CDR3 bases: TGCGCCAGCAGCCTAGGGAGTCAGGACACTGAAGCTTTCTTT. The entire variable domain, with the rest obtained from reference TRBV5-1 and TRBJ1-1, is as follows: KAGVTQTPRYLIKTRGQQVTLSCSPISGHRSVSWYQQTPGQGLQFLFEYFSETQRNKGNFPGRFSGRQFSNSRSEMNVSTLELGDSALYLCASSLGSQDTEAFFGQGTRLTVV.

The V gene is TRBV16, the J gene TRBJ1-3; unclear D gene. Deletions cut 1 base from V and 5 bases from J, with 9 bases between. The CDR3 totals 14 residues. CDR1 is KGHSY and CDR2 is FQNENV in the germline V gene. The DNA for the CDR3 is TGTGCCAGCAGCCAATGGCGGGAACGAAACACCATATATTTT. Amino acids: CASSQWRERNTIYF.

The rearrangement joins TRBV6-5 to TRBJ1-2; 8 positions agree with TRBD1. The V and J ends lost 5 bases and 6 bases, in that order; junction bases with no gene match: 5. The CDR3 is 13 amino acids. Germline CDR1 is MNHEY and CDR2 is SVGAGI. The CDR3 loop is CASSRTGNNGYTF. In DNA, the CDR3 is TGTGCCAGCAGTAGGACAGGGAATAATGGCTACACCTTC.

This clone has just one count. The chain combines TRBV28 with TRBJ2-7; no reliable D call. This CDR3 is built from 11 residues. The V and J ends lost 4 bases and 4 bases respectively, with 5 bases between them. Germline V CDR1 and CDR2: MDHEN, SYDVKM. This chain's CDR3 is CASSSAYEQYF. The CDR3 nucleotides are TGTGCCAGCAGTTCGGCATACGAGCAGTACTTC.

J is TRBJ2-3 and V is TRBV29-1, with D possibly matching TRBD1 (6 bases). This CDR3 comprises 14 residues. Germline assignment: CDR1 SQVTM and CDR2 ANQGSEA. Trimming pared 3 bases from V and 0 bases from J, leaving 10 bases between. The CDR3: CSVEGAGSTDTQYF. The CDR3 nucleotides read TGCAGCGTTGAGGGGGCAGGGAGCACAGATACGCAGTATTTT.

The sample holds one count of this clone. The chain combines TRBV7-2 with TRBJ1-2; TRBD1 is a possible D gene (5 bases). Germline V gene lookup returns CDR1 SGHTA and CDR2 FQGNSA. The CDR3 length is 11 residues. Between the trimmed V and J ends, which lost 5 bases and 12 bases, there was a span of 13 bases. The CDR3 protein is CASSPSGVNTF. The CDR3 DNA sequence: TGTGCCAGCAGCCCCTCGGGGGTAAACACCTTC.

The rearrangement uses TRBV6-1 and TRBJ1-1; D is undetermined. Trimming removed 4 bases at V and 1 base at J, with 7 bases between. The CDR3 sequence is 13 residues long. Germline CDR1 reads MNHNS; CDR2 reads SASEGT. The CDR3 loop reads CASSVGENTEAFF. The CDR3 DNA sequence: TGTGCCAGCAGTGTTGGAGAGAACACTGAAGCTTTCTTT.

Comment on this clone: One base separates it from a far larger clone, so it is likely a read error. The rearrangement links TRBV30 to TRBJ2-2; 12 bases agree with TRBD2. Trimming removed 4 bases from V and 5 bases from J; junction bases left unmatched: 8. Germline V gene data show CDR1 as GTSNPN and CDR2 as SVGIG (reference sequence). The CDR3 has 16 residues. The CDR3 here is CAWNSGLAGLTGELFF. The CDR3 nucleotides read TGTGCCTGGAATAGCGGACTAGCGGGGCTAACCGGGGAGCTGTTTTTT.

The CDR3 DNA sequence: TGTGCCAGCAGCTTATCCAGGGGGCTCTATGGCTACACCTTC. It is translated as CASSLSRGLYGYTF. V is TRBV11-2 and J is TRBJ1-2; 8 bases are a match to TRBD1. The CDR3 runs 14 residues. V shed 2 bases and J 4 bases; nucleotides not matched to a gene: 3. The germline V gene has CDR1 SGHAT and CDR2 FQNNGV.

The chain recombines TRBV18 with TRBJ1-1, with 7 bases aligning to TRBD1. The CDR3 has 14 amino acids. With V trimmed by 6 bases and J by 5 bases, 9 bases remained unmatched. Per germline, CDR1 KGHSH and CDR2 LQKENI. The CDR3 nucleotides read TGTGCCAGCTCCCAGGGGGGAGGCGGGACTGAAGCTTTCTTT. It encodes CASSQGGGGTEAFF.

This clone was counted between two and nine times. The chain joins TRBV10-3 to TRBJ2-7; weak D call: TRBD2 (5 bases). Trimming removed 11 bases from V and 5 bases from J, with 19 bases in between. This CDR3 has 13 amino acids. Per germline, CDR1 ENHRY and CDR2 SYGVKD. In DNA form, the CDR3 reads TGTGCCGCGGCTCAAGAGGGAGTCCACGAGCAGTACTTC. This translates into CAAAQEGVHEQYF.

In the case of this clone: Other DNA variants within this sample encode the same CDR3. The CDR3 reads CASSLAGLQETQYF. As DNA, the CDR3 is TGTGCCAGCAGCTTGGCTGGCTTACAAGAGACCCAGTACTTC. The chain couples TRBV5-4 to TRBJ2-5; no clear D gene. Deletions cut 0 bases from V and 2 bases from J, with 8 bases between. The CDR3 spans 14 residues. Germline lookup yields CDR1 SGHNT and CDR2 YYREEE (reference sequence).

The chain recombines TRBV18 with TRBJ1-1, with TRBD1 matching over 10 bases. The germline V gene has CDR1 KGHSH and CDR2 LQKENI. The CDR3 has 16 residues. After removal of 6 bases from V and 0 bases from J, the junction contained 7 bases not matched to a gene. CDR3 sequence: CASSRQGANMNTEAFF. The CDR3 nucleotides read TGTGCCAGCTCTCGACAGGGGGCAAATATGAACACTGAAGCTTTCTTT.

The gene calls are TRBV5-1 and TRBJ2-1; perhaps TRBD1 as D (6 bases). V lost 4 bases and J lost 0, with 14 bases in between. Germline loops: CDR1 SGHRS, CDR2 YFSETQ. This CDR3 spans 16 amino acids. CDR3 residues: CASSVETGGSYNEQFF. CDR3 bases: TGCGCCAGCAGCGTGGAGACAGGAGGCTCCTACAATGAGCAGTTCTTC.